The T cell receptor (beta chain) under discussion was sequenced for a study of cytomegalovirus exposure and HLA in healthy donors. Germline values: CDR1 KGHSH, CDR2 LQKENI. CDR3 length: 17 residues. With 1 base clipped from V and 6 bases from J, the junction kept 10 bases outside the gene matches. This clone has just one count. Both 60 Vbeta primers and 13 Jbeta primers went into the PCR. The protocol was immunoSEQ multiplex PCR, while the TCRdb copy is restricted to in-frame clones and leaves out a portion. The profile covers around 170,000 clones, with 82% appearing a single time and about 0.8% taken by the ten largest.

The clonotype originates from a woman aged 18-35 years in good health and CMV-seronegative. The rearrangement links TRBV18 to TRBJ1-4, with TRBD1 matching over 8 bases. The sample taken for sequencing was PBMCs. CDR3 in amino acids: CASSPQYPGTGDEKLFF. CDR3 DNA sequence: TGTGCCAGCTCACCACAATACCCCGGGACAGGAGATGAAAAACTGTTTTTT.